This T cell receptor beta chain was found in a study of cytomegalovirus exposure and HLA in healthy donors. Findings and limits, study-wide: Indistinguishable V segments such as TRBV6-2 and TRBV6-3 were excluded.

This clone was counted a single time. What it recognizes is unknown. The CDR3 is 18 residues long. The ends were cut back, 8 bases at V and 1 base at J, with 28 bases in the middle. PCR primers comprised 60 Vbeta and 13 Jbeta primers. Produced via immunoSEQ multiplex PCR; TCRdb's table is partial and in-frame only. Found here are 100,000 to 150,000 clones, about four fifths of them singletons; the top ten hold under 4.5%. Sample: PBMCs. The chain recombines TRBV5-7 with TRBJ2-7; D perhaps matches TRBD2 (5 bases). TRBV5-7 is an ORF, with its function uncertain. This sequence was found in a woman between 40 and 55 years old in good health and CMV-seronegative. CDR3 DNA sequence: TGTGCCAGATATTCCTCGAGGCGGGCTCCGTTTCGATCCTACGAGCAGTACTTC. This codes for CARYSSRRAPFRSYEQYF.